This TCR beta chain is from a study of T cell responses to AZD1222 COVID-19 vaccine. Per the germline V gene, CDR1 is LNHDA and CDR2 is SQIVND (reference sequence). V dropped 5 bases and J dropped 4; count of bases not matched to a gene: 10. The CDR3 has 17 residues. Clones were sequenced by immunoSEQ multiplex PCR, and TCRdb holds only the in-frame ones, with some missing. The sample records about 90,000 clones, around 88% being singletons. The specimen was peripheral blood, collected on day 0 of MenACWY control vaccination. The clonotype comes from an adult in good health. V is TRBV19 and J is TRBJ2-3; 12 bases are a match to TRBD2. CDR3 bases: TGTGCCAGTAGTCTTTATCCTAGCGGGGGGGTGTCAGATACGCAGTATTTT. The encoded protein is CASSLYPSGGVSDTQYF.